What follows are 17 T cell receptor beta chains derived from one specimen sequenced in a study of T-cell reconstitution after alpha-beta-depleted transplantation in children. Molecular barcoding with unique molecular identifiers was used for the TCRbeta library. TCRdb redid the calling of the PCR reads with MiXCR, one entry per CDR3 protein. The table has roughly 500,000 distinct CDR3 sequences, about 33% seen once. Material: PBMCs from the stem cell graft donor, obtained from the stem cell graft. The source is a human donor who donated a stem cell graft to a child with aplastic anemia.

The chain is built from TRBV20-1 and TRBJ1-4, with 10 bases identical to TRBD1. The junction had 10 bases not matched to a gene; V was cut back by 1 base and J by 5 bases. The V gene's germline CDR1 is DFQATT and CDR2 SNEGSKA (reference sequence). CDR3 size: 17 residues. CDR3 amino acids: CSARAMDRGKGNEKLFF. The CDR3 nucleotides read TGCAGTGCTAGAGCTATGGACAGGGGGAAAGGAAATGAAAAACTGTTTTTT.

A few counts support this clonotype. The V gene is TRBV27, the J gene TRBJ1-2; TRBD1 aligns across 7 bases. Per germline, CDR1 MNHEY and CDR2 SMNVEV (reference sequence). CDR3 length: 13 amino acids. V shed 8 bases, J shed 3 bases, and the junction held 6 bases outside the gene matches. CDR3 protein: CASGNRGDYGYTF. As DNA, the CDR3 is TGTGCCAGCGGAAACAGGGGCGACTATGGCTACACCTTC.

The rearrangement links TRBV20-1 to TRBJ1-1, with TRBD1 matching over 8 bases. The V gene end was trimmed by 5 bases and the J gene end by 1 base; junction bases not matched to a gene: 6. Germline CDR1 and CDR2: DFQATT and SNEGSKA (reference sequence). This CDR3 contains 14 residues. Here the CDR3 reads CSALQGAKNTEAFF. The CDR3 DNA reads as TGCAGTGCTCTCCAGGGGGCGAAGAACACTGAAGCTTTCTTT.

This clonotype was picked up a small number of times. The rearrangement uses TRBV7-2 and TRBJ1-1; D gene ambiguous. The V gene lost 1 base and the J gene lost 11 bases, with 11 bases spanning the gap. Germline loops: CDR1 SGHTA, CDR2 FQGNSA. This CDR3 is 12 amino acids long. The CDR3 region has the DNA TGTGCCAGCAGCTTAGGCCGGGGATTGGCTTTCTTT. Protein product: CASSLGRGLAFF.

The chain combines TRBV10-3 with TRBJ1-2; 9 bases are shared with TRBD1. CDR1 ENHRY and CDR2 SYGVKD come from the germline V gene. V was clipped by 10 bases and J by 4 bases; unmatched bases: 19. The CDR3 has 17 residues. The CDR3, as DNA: TGTGCCACCCTAAGTCCCGGGACAGGGATCGGGGCCTATGGCTACACCTTC. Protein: CATLSPGTGIGAYGYTF.

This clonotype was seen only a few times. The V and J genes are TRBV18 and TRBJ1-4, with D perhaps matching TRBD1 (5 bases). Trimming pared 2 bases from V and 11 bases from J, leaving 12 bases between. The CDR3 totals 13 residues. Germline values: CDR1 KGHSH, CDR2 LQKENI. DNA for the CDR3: TGTGCCAGCTCACCAGGGGGAGCTTCGAAACTGTTTTTT. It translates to CASSPGGASKLFF.

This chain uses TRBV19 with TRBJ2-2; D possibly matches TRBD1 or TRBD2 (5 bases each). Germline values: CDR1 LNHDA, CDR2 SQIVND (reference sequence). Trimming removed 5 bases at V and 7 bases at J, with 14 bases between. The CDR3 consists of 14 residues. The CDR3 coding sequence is TGTGCCAGTAGTCACGAGGGGTTTCGCGGGGAGCTGTTTTTT. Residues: CASSHEGFRGELFF.

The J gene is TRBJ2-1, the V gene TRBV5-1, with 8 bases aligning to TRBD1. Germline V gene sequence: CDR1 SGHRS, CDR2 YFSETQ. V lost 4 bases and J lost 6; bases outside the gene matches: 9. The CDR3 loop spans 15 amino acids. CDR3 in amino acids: CASSLDRVAVNEQFF. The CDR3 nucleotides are TGCGCCAGCAGCCTGGACAGGGTTGCAGTCAATGAGCAGTTCTTC.

The CDR3 loop is CASSWGPETQYF. The CDR3 DNA is TGTGCCAGCAGTTGGGGTCCGGAGACCCAGTACTTC. This chain uses TRBV6-2 or TRBV6-3 with TRBJ2-5, with D hard to call. CDR1 is MNHEY and CDR2 is SVGEGT in the germline V gene. V was cut by 4 bases and J by 5 bases, with 8 bases left in between. The CDR3 runs 12 residues.

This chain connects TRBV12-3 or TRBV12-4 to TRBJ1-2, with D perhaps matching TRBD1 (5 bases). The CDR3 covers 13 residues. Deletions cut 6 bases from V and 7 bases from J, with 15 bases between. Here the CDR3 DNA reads TGTGCCAGCAGCCCTATGAGAAGGGGTGGCTACACCTTC. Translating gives CASSPMRRGGYTF.

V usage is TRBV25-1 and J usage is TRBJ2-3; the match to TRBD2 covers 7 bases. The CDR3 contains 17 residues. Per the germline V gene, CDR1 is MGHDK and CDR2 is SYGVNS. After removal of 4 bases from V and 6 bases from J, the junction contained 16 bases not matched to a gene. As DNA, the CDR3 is TGTGCCAGCAGTGGGGGACTGGGCGGGGGTCTTCGGGATACGCAGTATTTT. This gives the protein CASSGGLGGGLRDTQYF.

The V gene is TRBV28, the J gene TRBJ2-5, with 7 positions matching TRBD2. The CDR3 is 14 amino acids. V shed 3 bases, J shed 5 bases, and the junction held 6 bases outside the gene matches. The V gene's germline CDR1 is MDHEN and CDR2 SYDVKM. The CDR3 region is CASSFGGSLETQYF. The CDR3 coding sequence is TGTGCCAGCAGTTTCGGCGGGAGTCTGGAGACCCAGTACTTC.

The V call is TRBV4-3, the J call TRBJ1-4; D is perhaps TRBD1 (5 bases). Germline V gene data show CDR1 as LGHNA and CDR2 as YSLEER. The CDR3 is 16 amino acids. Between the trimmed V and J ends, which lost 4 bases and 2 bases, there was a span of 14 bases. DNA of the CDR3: TGCGCCAGCAGCCTTGCCGGGGGTCGGACTAATGAAAAACTGTTTTTT. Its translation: CASSLAGGRTNEKLFF.

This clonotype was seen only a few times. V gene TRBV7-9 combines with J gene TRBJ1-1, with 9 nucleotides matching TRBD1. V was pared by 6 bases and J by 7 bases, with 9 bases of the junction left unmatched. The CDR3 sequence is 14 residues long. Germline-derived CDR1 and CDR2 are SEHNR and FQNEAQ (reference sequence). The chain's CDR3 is CASRTGGWNNEAFF. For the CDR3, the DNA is TGTGCCAGCAGGACAGGGGGTTGGAATAATGAAGCTTTCTTT.

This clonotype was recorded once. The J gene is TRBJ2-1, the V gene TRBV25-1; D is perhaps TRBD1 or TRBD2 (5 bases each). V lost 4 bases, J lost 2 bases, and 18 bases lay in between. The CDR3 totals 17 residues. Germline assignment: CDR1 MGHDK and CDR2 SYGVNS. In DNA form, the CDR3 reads TGTGCCAGCAGTGGATCCTCCGGGGCCCTCACCTACAATGAGCAGTTCTTC. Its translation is CASSGSSGALTYNEQFF.

Here the CDR3 reads CASSPGGRENTEAFF. The CDR3 region has the DNA TGTGCCAGCAGCCCCGGGGGGAGGGAGAACACTGAAGCTTTCTTT. The chain combines TRBV7-6 with TRBJ1-1; possible D gene TRBD1, 5 bases. In germline, CDR1 is SGHVS, CDR2 FNYEAQ. The ends were cut back, 5 bases at V and 1 base at J, with 14 bases in the middle. This CDR3 is 15 amino acids long.

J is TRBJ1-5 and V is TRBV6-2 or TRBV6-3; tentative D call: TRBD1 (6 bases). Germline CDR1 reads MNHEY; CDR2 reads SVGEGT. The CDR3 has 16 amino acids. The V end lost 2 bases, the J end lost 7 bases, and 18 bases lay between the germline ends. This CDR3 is CASSYGRTGANQPQHF. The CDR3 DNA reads TGTGCCAGCAGTTACGGGCGCACGGGGGCAAACCAGCCCCAGCATTTT.